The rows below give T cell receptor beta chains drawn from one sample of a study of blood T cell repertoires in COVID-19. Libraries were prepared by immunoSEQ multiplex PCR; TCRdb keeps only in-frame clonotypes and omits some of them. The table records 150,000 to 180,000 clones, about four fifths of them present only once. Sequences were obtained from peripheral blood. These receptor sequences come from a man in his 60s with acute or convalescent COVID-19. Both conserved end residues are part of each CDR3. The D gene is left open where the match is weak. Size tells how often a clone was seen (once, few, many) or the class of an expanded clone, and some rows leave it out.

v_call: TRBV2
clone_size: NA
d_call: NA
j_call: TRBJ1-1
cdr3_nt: TGTGCCAGCAGTGATCGGGGGGCGCGGAACACTGAAGCTTTCTTT
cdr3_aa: CASSDRGARNTEAFF

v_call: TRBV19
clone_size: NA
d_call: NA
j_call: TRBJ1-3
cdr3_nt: TGTGCCAGTAACCAGGCAAACTCTGGAAACACCATATATTTT
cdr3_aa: CASNQANSGNTIYF

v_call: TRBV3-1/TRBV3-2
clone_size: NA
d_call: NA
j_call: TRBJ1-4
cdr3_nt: TGTGCCAGCAGCATCAGGGCCGGCTATGAAAAACTGTTTTTT
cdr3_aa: CASSIRAGYEKLFF

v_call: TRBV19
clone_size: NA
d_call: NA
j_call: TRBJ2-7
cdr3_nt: TGTGCCAGTAGCACAGGACAGGGAGGGGTGTACGAGCAGTACTTC
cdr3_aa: CASSTGQGGVYEQYF

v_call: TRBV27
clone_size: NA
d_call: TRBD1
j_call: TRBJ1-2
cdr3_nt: TGTGCCAGCAGTGCGTCCCGGGACAGGGACTATGGCTACACCTTC
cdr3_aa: CASSASRDRDYGYTF

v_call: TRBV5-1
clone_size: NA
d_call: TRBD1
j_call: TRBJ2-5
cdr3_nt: TGCGCCAGCACTTACGGGTCCCGGACAGGGTCAGTCCAAGAGACCCAGTACTTC
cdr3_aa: CASTYGSRTGSVQETQYF

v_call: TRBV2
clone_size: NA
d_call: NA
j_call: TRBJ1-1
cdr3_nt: TGTGCCAGCAGGACCGTCAGGATGAACACTGAAGCTTTCTTT
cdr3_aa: CASRTVRMNTEAFF

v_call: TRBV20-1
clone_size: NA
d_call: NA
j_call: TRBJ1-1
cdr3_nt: TGCACCACTCAGGGGATGATTGAAGCTTTCTTT
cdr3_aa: CTTQGMIEAFF

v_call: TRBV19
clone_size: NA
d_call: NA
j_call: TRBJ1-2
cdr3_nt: TGTGCCAGTAGTATAGGAGTGGCTGGGCGAGGAGGCTATGGCTACACCTTC
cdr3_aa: CASSIGVAGRGGYGYTF

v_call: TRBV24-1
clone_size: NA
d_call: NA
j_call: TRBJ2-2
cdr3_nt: TGTGCCACCAGTGTGTCAGGGGCTGGTACCGGGGAGCTGTTTTTT
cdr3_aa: CATSVSGAGTGELFF

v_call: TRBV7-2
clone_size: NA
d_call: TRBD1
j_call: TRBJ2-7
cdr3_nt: TGTGCCAGCAGCTCGTTTCCGGGACAGGGGGCTCACTACGAGCAGTACTTC
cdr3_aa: CASSSFPGQGAHYEQYF

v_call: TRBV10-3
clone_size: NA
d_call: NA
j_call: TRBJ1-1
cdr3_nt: TGTGCCATCAGTGAGGCAATTCTCGGACGCGGGGAAGCTTTCTTT
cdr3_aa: CAISEAILGRGEAFF

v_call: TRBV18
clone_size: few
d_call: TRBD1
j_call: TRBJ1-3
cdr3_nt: TGTGCCAGCTCACCACCCTCTGGGACAGGGCACTCTGGAAACACCATATATTTT
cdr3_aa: CASSPPSGTGHSGNTIYF

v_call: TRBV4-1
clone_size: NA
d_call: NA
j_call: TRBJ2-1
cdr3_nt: TGCGCCAGCAGCCAAATCGGACTAAGTACCTACAATGAGCAGTTCTTC
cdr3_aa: CASSQIGLSTYNEQFF

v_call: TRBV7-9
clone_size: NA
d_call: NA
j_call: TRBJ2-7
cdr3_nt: TGTGCCAGCAGCTTCGATAGGGGCCGGAACGAGCAGTACTTC
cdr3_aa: CASSFDRGRNEQYF

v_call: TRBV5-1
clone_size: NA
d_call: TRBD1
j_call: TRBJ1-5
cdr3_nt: TGCGCCAGCAGCTCGGGGACAGGGCGGTTGAGGGAGCCCCAGCATTTT
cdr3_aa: CASSSGTGRLREPQHF

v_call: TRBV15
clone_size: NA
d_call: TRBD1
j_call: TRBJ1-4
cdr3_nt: TGTGCCACCAGCACGGAAAGGGGGCTCGAAAAACTGTTTTTT
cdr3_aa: CATSTERGLEKLFF

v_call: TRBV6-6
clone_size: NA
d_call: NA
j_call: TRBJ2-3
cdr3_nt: TGTGCCAGCAGTTCACCAGGGGGGTTGGGGCAGTATTTT
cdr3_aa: CASSSPGGLGQYF

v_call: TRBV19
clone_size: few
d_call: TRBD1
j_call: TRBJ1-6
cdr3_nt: TGTGCCAGTAGAGGGACAGGATGGGTTGGTTCACCCCTCCACTTT
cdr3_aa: CASRGTGWVGSPLHF

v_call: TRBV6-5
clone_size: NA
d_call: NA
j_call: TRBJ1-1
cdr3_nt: TGTGCCAGCAGTTCTACCTTGGGGCTCAACACTGAAGCTTTCTTT
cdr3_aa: CASSSTLGLNTEAFF

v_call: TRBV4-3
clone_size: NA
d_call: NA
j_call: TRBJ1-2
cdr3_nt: TGCGCCAGCAGCCAAGATCGGTTAGAAGGGGCTGACGGCTACACCTTC
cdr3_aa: CASSQDRLEGADGYTF

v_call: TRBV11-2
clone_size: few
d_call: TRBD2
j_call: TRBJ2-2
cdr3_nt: TGTGCCAGCAGCCCATTAGAGGGCGGGAGGGCCGTGAACGGGGAGCTGTTTTTT
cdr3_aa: CASSPLEGGRAVNGELFF

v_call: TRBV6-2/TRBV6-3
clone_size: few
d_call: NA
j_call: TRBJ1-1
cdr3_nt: TGTGCCAGCAGTTACGCACGGGTGGAAGCTTTCTTT
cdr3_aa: CASSYARVEAFF

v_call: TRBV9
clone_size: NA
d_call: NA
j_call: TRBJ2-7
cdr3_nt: TGTGCCAGCAGCGTAGGGAGAGGACTTATGGACGAGCAGTACTTC
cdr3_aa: CASSVGRGLMDEQYF

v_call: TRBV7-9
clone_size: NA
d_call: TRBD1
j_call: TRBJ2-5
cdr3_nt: TGTGCCAGCGCCCCCGGACAGGGGGCCGGAGAGACCCAGTACTTC
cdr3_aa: CASAPGQGAGETQYF

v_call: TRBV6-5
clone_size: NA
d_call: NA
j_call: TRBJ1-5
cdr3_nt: TGTGCCAGCAGTTACGTCTATAGCAATCAGCCCCAGCATTTT
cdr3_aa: CASSYVYSNQPQHF

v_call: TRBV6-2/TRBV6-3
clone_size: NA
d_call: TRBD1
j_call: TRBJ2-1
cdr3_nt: TGTGCCAGCAGTATTCGGGACAGTTCGGCAGATGAGCAGTTCTTC
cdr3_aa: CASSIRDSSADEQFF

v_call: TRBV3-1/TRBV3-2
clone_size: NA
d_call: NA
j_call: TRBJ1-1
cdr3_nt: TGTGCCAGCAGCCAACGGTCACAGATTAACACTGAAGCTTTCTTT
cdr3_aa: CASSQRSQINTEAFF

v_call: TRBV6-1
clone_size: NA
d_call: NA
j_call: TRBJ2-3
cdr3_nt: TGTGCCAGCAGTGAAGATTTGTTGACTCTCCTCCAAGATACGCAGTATTTT
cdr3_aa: CASSEDLLTLLQDTQYF

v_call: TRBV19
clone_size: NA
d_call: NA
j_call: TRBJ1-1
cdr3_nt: TGTGCCAGTAGTATCCGACAGGTGAACACTGAAGCTTTCTTT
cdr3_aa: CASSIRQVNTEAFF

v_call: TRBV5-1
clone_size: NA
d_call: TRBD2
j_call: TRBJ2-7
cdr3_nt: TGCGCCAGCAGCTTGGTCCTAGCGGGGGGTCCAAGGGACGAGCAGTACTTC
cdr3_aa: CASSLVLAGGPRDEQYF

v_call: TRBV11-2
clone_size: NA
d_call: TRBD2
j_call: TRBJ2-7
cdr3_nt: TGTGCCAGCAGCCCTATAACGACAACACAGCGGGGGACGCAGTACTTC
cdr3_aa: CASSPITTTQRGTQYF